The 31 T cell receptor beta chains in this list originate from one sample, sequenced in a study of blood T cell repertoires in COVID-19. Profiled with immunoSEQ multiplex PCR; TCRdb holds only in-frame clones, not every one. The sample includes roughly 97,000 clones, 75% to 90% of them seen just once. The sequencing input was peripheral blood. The receptors come from a man in his 60s with acute or convalescent COVID-19.

The sample holds a few counts of this clone. This chain uses TRBV6-5 with TRBJ1-5; D is unresolved. Germline V CDR1 and CDR2: MNHEY, SVGAGI. The CDR3 loop spans 13 amino acids. Trimming removed 5 bases at V and 5 bases at J, with 10 bases between. The CDR3 DNA is TGTGCCAGCAGTAGGAGGAGCGATCAGCCCCAGCATTTT. Amino acid sequence: CASSRRSDQPQHF.

This chain links TRBV5-4 with TRBJ2-1; 10 bases are a match to TRBD2. The length of the CDR3 is 16 residues. Germline CDR1 reads SGHNT; CDR2 reads YYREEE (reference sequence). V dropped 2 bases and J dropped 8; count of bases not matched to a gene: 10. CDR3 DNA sequence: TGTGCCAGCAGCTTACCCCTAGCGGGAGCTCGGGATGAGCAGTTCTTC. It codes for CASSLPLAGARDEQFF.

The chain couples TRBV6-6 to TRBJ1-1; no definite D call. The V end lost 11 bases, the J end lost 3 bases, and 13 bases lay between the germline ends. The germline gives CDR1 MNHNY, CDR2 SVGAGI (reference sequence). CDR3 length: 12 residues. CDR3: CAGRGEDTEAFF. In nucleotides, the CDR3 is TGTGCCGGACGCGGGGAGGACACTGAAGCTTTCTTT.

The V and J genes are TRBV10-3 and TRBJ2-1, with 9 bases fitting TRBD1. Germline V CDR1 and CDR2: ENHRY, SYGVKD. After removal of 6 bases from V and 7 bases from J, the junction contained 7 bases not matched to a gene. This CDR3 is built from 14 residues. As DNA, the CDR3 is TGTGCCATCAGCCCCGGGACAGGGAAAAATGAGCAGTTCTTC. It yields the protein CAISPGTGKNEQFF.

This clone was recorded only once. The chain has TRBV5-1 and TRBJ2-1; maybe TRBD1 (6 bases). The CDR3 length is 14 residues. The V and J ends lost 5 bases and 0 bases respectively, with 9 bases between them. Germline assignment: CDR1 SGHRS and CDR2 YFSETQ. CDR3 region: CASSGGSSYNEQFF. CDR3 DNA sequence: TGCGCCAGCAGTGGGGGCAGCTCCTACAATGAGCAGTTCTTC.

V usage is TRBV19 and J usage is TRBJ1-3; no firm D call. The CDR3 covers 14 residues. Trimming removed 6 bases from V and 3 bases from J, with 12 bases in between. The germline V gene has CDR1 LNHDA and CDR2 SQIVND (reference sequence). In DNA form, the CDR3 reads TGTGCCAGTAGCGGGAACCGGGATGGAAACACCATATATTTT. This encodes CASSGNRDGNTIYF.

The chain couples TRBV5-4 to TRBJ1-2, with 8 bases that match TRBD1. The CDR3 contains 14 residues. The junction had 5 bases not matched to a gene; V was cut back by 3 bases and J by 4 bases. Per the germline V gene, CDR1 is SGHNT and CDR2 is YYREEE (reference sequence). The CDR3 DNA follows: TGTGCCAGCAGCTCGCGACAGGGGTCCTATGGCTACACCTTC. Translation gives CASSSRQGSYGYTF.

The chain is built from TRBV9 and TRBJ1-4, with no clear D. CDR1 and CDR2 from the germline V gene are SGDLS and YYNGEE. V was trimmed by 5 bases and J by 8 bases, leaving 16 bases between them. This CDR3 has 14 amino acids. The CDR3 coding sequence is TGTGCCAGCAGTTTCATACCCACCGGGGAAAAACTGTTTTTT. Amino acid sequence: CASSFIPTGEKLFF.

The V and J genes are TRBV11-3 and TRBJ1-1; D gene unclear. V lost 5 bases and J 8 bases, leaving 15 bases between the germline ends. Germline loops: CDR1 SGHNT, CDR2 YENEEA. CDR3 length: 13 residues. The CDR3 sequence is CASSPQRAAEAFF. CDR3 nucleotide sequence: TGTGCCAGCAGCCCACAGAGGGCGGCAGAAGCTTTCTTT.

The gene calls are TRBV30 and TRBJ2-5; 9 bases fit TRBD2. Germline-derived CDR1 and CDR2 are GTSNPN and SVGIG (reference sequence). This CDR3 region has 14 residues. V shed 3 bases, J shed 3 bases, and the junction held 5 bases outside the gene matches. The CDR3, as DNA: TGTGCCTGGAGCGTAGCTAGCGGGAAAGAGACCCAGTACTTC. Its protein is CAWSVASGKETQYF. Complete variable domain (other parts from reference TRBV30 and TRBJ2-5): SQTIHQWPATLVQPVGSPLSLECTVEGTSNPNLYWYRQAAGRGLQLLFYSVGIGQISSEVPQNLSASRPQDRQFILSSKKLLLSDSGFYLCAWSVASGKETQYFGPGTRLLVL.

The chain combines TRBV28 with TRBJ1-5; TRBD1 agrees at 7 bases. After removal of 2 bases from V and 7 bases from J, the junction contained 8 bases not matched to a gene. This CDR3 region has 15 residues. The germline gives CDR1 MDHEN, CDR2 SYDVKM. DNA of the CDR3: TGTGCCAGCAGTTTAGGCCAGGGGGTGGGCCAGCCCCAGCATTTT. Translated: CASSLGQGVGQPQHF.

The chain couples TRBV24-1 to TRBJ1-5, with D unclear. CDR3 length equals 16 residues. Trimming took off 5 bases at V and 0 bases at J, with 13 bases between the two ends. Germline V gives CDR1 KGHDR, CDR2 SFDVKD. Here the CDR3 DNA reads TGTGCCACCAGTGGGCCGGGTACGAATAGCAATCAGCCCCAGCATTTT. It specifies CATSGPGTNSNQPQHF.

This chain connects TRBV19 to TRBJ1-5, with D possibly TRBD1 on 6 matching bases. The CDR3 has 15 amino acids. Trimming removed 7 bases from V and 4 bases from J, with 17 bases in between. Germline CDR1 reads LNHDA; CDR2 reads SQIVND (reference sequence). This CDR3 reads CASTQGGGGNQPQHF. CDR3 in DNA: TGTGCCAGTACCCAAGGGGGGGGCGGGAATCAGCCCCAGCATTTT. The variable domain in full, completed from reference TRBV19 and TRBJ1-5, reads DGGITQSPKYLFRKEGQNVTLSCEQNLNHDAMYWYRQDPGQGLRLIYYSQIVNDFQKGDIAEGYSVSREKKESFPLTVTSAQKNPTAFYLCASTQGGGGNQPQHFGDGTRLSIL.

In this sample, this clone turned up once. The chain links TRBV28 to TRBJ2-5, with TRBD2 matching over 11 bases. CDR1 and CDR2 (germline): MDHEN, SYDVKM. Losses at the gene ends were 2 bases for V and 9 bases for J; bases not matched to a gene: 2. The length of the CDR3 is 13 residues. CDR3 sequence: CASSLPGLAAQYF. The CDR3 nucleotides are TGTGCCAGCAGTTTACCGGGACTAGCGGCCCAGTACTTC.

The CDR3 sequence: CASSDRTGRQYGYTF. As DNA, the CDR3 is TGTGCCAGCAGTGATCGGACAGGTCGCCAATATGGCTACACCTTC. The J gene is TRBJ1-2, the V gene TRBV25-1; 7 bases line up with TRBD1. CDR3 size: 15 residues. V lost 3 bases, J lost 5 bases, and 9 bases stayed unmatched. The germline CDR1 and CDR2 sequences are MGHDK and SYGVNS.

This clone came up a few times. CDR3 sequence reads: CASSASLPGTLHF. CDR3 DNA: TGTGCCAGCAGTGCATCACTTCCAGGCACCTTGCATTTT. The chain joins TRBV27 to TRBJ1-5; D is ambiguous. CDR3 length equals 13 residues. Per germline, CDR1 MNHEY and CDR2 SMNVEV (reference sequence). V lost 5 bases, J lost 15 bases, and 20 bases lay in between.

V gene TRBV28 combines with J gene TRBJ2-1; D is unresolved. Germline V gene sequence: CDR1 MDHEN, CDR2 SYDVKM. The CDR3 is 13 amino acids. The V end was cut by 3 bases, the J end by 3 bases, with 6 bases between. The CDR3 DNA sequence: TGTGCCAGCAGTTTGGCAGACTACAATGAGCAGTTCTTC. The encoded protein is CASSLADYNEQFF. The full variable domain, its missing parts supplied by reference TRBV28 and TRBJ2-1, is DVKVTQSSRYLVKRTGEKVFLECVQDMDHENMFWYRQDPGLGLRLIYFSYDVKMKEKGDIPEGYSVSREKKERFSLILESASTNQTSMYLCASSLADYNEQFFGPGTRLTVL.

The chain couples TRBV10-2 to TRBJ1-2; tentative D call: TRBD1 (6 bases). V was cut by 5 bases and J by 4 bases, with 14 bases left in between. Per germline, CDR1 WSHSY and CDR2 SAAADI. This CDR3 contains 14 residues. The CDR3, as DNA: TGCGCCAGCAGTATACAGGGCAGAACCTATGGCTACACCTTC. Translated, it gives CASSIQGRTYGYTF.

J is TRBJ2-2 and V is TRBV19; 8 bases fit TRBD2. This CDR3 is 13 amino acids long. V was clipped by 6 bases and J by 6 bases; unmatched bases: 3. From germline, CDR1 is LNHDA and CDR2 SQIVND (reference sequence). The CDR3 bases are TGTGCCAGTAGGAAGACTAGCGCCGGGGAGCTGTTTTTT. This codes for CASRKTSAGELFF.

This clone appeared a single time. The rearrangement uses TRBV7-8 and TRBJ2-7, with 7 bases identical to TRBD2. The CDR3 loop spans 15 amino acids. Germline trimming cut 5 bases from V and 3 bases from J; bases unmatched to any gene: 10. Germline V gene data show CDR1 as SGHVS and CDR2 as FQNEAQ. CDR3 nucleotide sequence: TGTGCCAGCAGCCTAAACTGGGACTACCGCTACGAGCAGTACTTC. Translation gives CASSLNWDYRYEQYF.

V usage is TRBV20-1 and J usage is TRBJ1-1, with 9 nucleotides matching TRBD1. In germline, CDR1 is DFQATT, CDR2 SNEGSKA (reference sequence). The CDR3 loop spans 11 amino acids. Trimming at V came to 3 bases and at J to 12 bases, leaving 5 bases not matched to a gene. The DNA of the CDR3 is TGCAGTGCTAGGACAGGGGGTAATCCTTTCTTT. This codes for CSARTGGNPFF.

The chain uses TRBV7-2 and TRBJ1-5; tentative D call: TRBD1 (5 bases). In germline, CDR1 is SGHTA, CDR2 FQGNSA. Trimming removed 1 base from V and 7 bases from J, with 8 bases in between. This CDR3 spans 13 amino acids. The DNA of the CDR3 is TGTGCCAGCAGCTTAGTGACAGAACAGCCCCAGCATTTT. As protein: CASSLVTEQPQHF.

The genes are TRBV2 and TRBJ2-3, with D perhaps TRBD1 (7 bases). The CDR3 length is 15 residues. Trimming took 4 bases from V and 2 from J, leaving 13 bases between them. CDR1 is SNHLY and CDR2 is FYNNEI in the germline V gene. CDR3 residues: CASSGDSGFTDTQYF. As DNA, the CDR3 is TGTGCCAGCAGTGGGGACAGCGGGTTCACAGATACGCAGTATTTT.

The chain has TRBV6-6 and TRBJ2-5; 8 bases are a match to TRBD2. J gave up 6 bases and V 5 bases, and 8 bases lay outside the gene matches. The CDR3 consists of 14 residues. The germline V gene encodes CDR1 MNHNY and CDR2 SVGAGI (reference sequence). The CDR3 reads CASSRASGLKTQYF. CDR3 nucleotides: TGTGCCAGCAGTAGGGCTAGCGGGTTAAAGACCCAGTACTTC.

This chain uses TRBV3-1 (or the pseudogene TRBV3-2) with TRBJ2-5, with TRBD1 matching 9 bases. The CDR3 loop spans 13 amino acids. Trimming removed 3 bases from V and 12 bases from J; junction bases left unmatched: 8. CDR1 and CDR2 (germline): LGHDT, YNNKEL (reference sequence). The CDR3 here is CASSQETGGLKYF. The CDR3, as DNA: TGTGCCAGCAGCCAGGAGACAGGGGGGCTAAAGTACTTC.

The genes are TRBV24-1 and TRBJ2-5; tentative D call: TRBD2 (6 bases). V was cut by 1 base and J by 9 bases, with 8 bases left in between. The CDR3 consists of 12 residues. In germline, CDR1 is KGHDR, CDR2 SFDVKD. The CDR3 sequence: CATSDFAGSQYF. The CDR3 bases are TGTGCCACCAGTGATTTCGCGGGGTCCCAGTACTTC.

This clone has only a few counts. The chain links TRBV18 to TRBJ2-3; TRBD2 matches at 14 bases. Trimming cost V 2 bases and J 3 bases; bases outside gene matches: 1. The CDR3 is 16 residues long. The germline gives CDR1 KGHSH, CDR2 LQKENI. CDR3 loop: CASSPGLAGGTDTQYF. CDR3 DNA sequence: TGTGCCAGCTCACCAGGACTAGCGGGAGGTACAGATACGCAGTATTTT.

This clone was seen once. This chain uses TRBV19 with TRBJ2-5; tentative D call: TRBD2 (6 bases). The CDR3 runs to 15 residues. The V gene lost 8 bases and the J gene lost 5 bases, with 21 bases spanning the gap. CDR1 is LNHDA and CDR2 is SQIVND in the germline V gene (reference sequence). As DNA, the CDR3 is TGTGCCAGTGGTCCGATGGGACTTCCCCGGGAGACCCAGTACTTC. Amino acid sequence: CASGPMGLPRETQYF. The variable domain in full, completed from reference TRBV19 and TRBJ2-5, reads DGGITQSPKYLFRKEGQNVTLSCEQNLNHDAMYWYRQDPGQGLRLIYYSQIVNDFQKGDIAEGYSVSREKKESFPLTVTSAQKNPTAFYLCASGPMGLPRETQYFGPGTRLLVL.

The gene calls are TRBV29-1 and TRBJ1-2; maybe TRBD1 (5 bases). The length of the CDR3 is 13 residues. V shed 0 bases and J shed 8 bases, with 13 bases lying between them. The germline CDR1 and CDR2 sequences are SQVTM and ANQGSEA. CDR3: CSVEENGGWGYTF. CDR3 nucleotides: TGCAGCGTTGAAGAGAACGGGGGATGGGGCTACACCTTC.

The V and J genes are TRBV5-4 and TRBJ1-1, with D possibly matching TRBD1 (5 bases). V shed 3 bases and J shed 7 bases, with 10 bases lying between them. In germline, CDR1 is SGHNT, CDR2 YYREEE (reference sequence). The CDR3 runs to 12 residues. The CDR3 sequence: CASSSQGYEAFF. The CDR3 nucleotides read TGTGCCAGCAGCTCTCAGGGATATGAAGCTTTCTTT.

V usage is TRBV21-1 and J usage is TRBJ2-1; TRBD2, the table's D call, lacks a check against the DNA. TRBV21-1 counts as a pseudogene. This CDR3 spans 20 amino acids. The CDR3 region is CASSPDIGGREGLCSNEQFF. CDR3 DNA sequence: TGTGCCAGCAGCCCCGACATCGGGGGTCGGGAGGGCCTATGTTCCAATGAGCAGTTCTTC.